This T cell receptor (beta chain) appears in the sequencing data of a study of blood T cell repertoires in COVID-19. Study overall: Both acute and convalescent COVID-19 samples were obtained from the United States, Italy and Spain. Sample material is recorded as cDNA or gDNA derived from T cells, B-cell-depleted T cells, or PBMCs.

The CDR3 sequence is 13 residues long. V dropped 3 bases and J dropped 2 bases, with 7 bases sitting between them. CDR1 is LNHDA and CDR2 is SQIVND in the germline V gene (reference sequence). Original handling: Amplification with reference gene primers provided the estimates of nucleated cell counts. Using immunoSEQ multiplex PCR, the repertoire was profiled, and TCRdb retains in-frame clones only, with some absent. V and J calls plus clone size are reproduced from that table; the DNA served to infer D and trimming. The sample holds tens of thousands of clones; more than 65% are singletons and the top ten take roughly a tenth. It was during active infection that Seattle patients were enrolled and then longitudinally followed. A few counts support this clone.

The chain couples TRBV19 to TRBJ1-2; D is undetermined. Sequenced sample: peripheral blood. The sequence came from a man aged 80 or over with COVID-19, enrolled during active disease. The CDR3 nucleotides read TGTGCCAGTAGTATGGCCAGGAACTATGGCTACACCTTC. Translated: CASSMARNYGYTF.